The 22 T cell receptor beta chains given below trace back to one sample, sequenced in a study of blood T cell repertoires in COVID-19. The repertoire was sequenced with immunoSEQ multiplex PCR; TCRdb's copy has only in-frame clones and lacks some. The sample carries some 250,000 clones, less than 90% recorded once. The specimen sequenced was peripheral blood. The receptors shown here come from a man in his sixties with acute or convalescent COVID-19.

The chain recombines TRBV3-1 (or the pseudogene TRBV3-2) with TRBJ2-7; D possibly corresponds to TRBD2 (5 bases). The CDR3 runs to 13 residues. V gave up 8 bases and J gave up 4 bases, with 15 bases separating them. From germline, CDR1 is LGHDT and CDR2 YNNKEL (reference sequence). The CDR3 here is CASRAAGRYEQYF. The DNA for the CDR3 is TGTGCCAGCCGGGCGGCGGGTCGGTACGAGCAGTACTTC.

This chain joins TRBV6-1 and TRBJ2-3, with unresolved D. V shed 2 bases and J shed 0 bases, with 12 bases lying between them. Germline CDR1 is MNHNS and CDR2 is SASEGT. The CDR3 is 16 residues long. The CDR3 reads CASSEKAVVSTDTQYF. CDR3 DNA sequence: TGTGCCAGCAGTGAAAAAGCCGTAGTTAGCACAGATACGCAGTATTTT.

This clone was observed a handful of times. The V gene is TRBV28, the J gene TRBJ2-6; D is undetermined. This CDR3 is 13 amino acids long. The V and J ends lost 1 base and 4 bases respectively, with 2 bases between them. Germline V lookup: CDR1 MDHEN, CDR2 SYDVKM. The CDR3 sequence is CASSLLGANVLTF. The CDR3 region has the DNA TGTGCCAGCAGTTTATTAGGGGCCAACGTCCTGACTTTC.

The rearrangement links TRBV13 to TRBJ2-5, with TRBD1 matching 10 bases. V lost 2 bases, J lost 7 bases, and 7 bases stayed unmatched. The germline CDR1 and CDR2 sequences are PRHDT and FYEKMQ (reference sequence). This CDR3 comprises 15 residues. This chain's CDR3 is CASSLRTGGFATQYF. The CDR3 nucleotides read TGTGCCAGCAGCTTAAGGACAGGGGGTTTCGCGACCCAGTACTTC.

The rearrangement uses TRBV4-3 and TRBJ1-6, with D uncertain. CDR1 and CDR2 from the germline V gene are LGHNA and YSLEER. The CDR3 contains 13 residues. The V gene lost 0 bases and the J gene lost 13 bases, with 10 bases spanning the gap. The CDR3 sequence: CASSQDSYSPLHF. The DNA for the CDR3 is TGCGCCAGCAGCCAAGATTCTTACAGTCCCCTCCACTTT.

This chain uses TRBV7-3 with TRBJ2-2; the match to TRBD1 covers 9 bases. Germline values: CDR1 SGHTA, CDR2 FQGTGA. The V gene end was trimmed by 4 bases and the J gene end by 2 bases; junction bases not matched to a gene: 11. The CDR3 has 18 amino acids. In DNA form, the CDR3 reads TGTGCCAGCAGCTCCCCCCCGGGACAGGGATTAAACACCGGGGAGCTGTTTTTT. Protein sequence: CASSSPPGQGLNTGELFF.

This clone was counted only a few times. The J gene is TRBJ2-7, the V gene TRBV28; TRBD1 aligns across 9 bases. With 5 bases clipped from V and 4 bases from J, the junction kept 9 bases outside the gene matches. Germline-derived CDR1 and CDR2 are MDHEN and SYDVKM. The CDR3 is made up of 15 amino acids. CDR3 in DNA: TGTGCCAGCAGTATACCCGGGACAGGGCCATACGAGCAGTACTTC. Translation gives CASSIPGTGPYEQYF.

This CDR3 is CASSLTGPDPNQPQHF. Written as DNA, the CDR3 is TGTGCCAGCAGCCTGACAGGCCCTGATCCCAATCAGCCCCAGCATTTT. The J gene is TRBJ1-5, the V gene TRBV5-8; tentatively, D is TRBD1 (6 bases). Trimming pared 4 bases from V and 3 bases from J, leaving 17 bases between. Per the germline V gene, CDR1 is SGHTS and CDR2 is YDEGEE. This CDR3 region has 16 residues.

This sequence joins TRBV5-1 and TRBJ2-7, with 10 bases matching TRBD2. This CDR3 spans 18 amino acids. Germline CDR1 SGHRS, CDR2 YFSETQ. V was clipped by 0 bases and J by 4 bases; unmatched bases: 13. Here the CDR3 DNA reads TGCGCCAGCAGCTTGGATAGAAGCGGGAGGGCCGTTGTATACGAGCAGTACTTC. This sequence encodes CASSLDRSGRAVVYEQYF.

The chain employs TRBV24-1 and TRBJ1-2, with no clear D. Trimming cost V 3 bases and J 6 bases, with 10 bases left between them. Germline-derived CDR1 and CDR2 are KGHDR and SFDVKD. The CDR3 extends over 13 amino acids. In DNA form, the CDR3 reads TGTGCCACCAGTGATAAACGCAGAAATGGCTACACCTTC. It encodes CATSDKRRNGYTF.

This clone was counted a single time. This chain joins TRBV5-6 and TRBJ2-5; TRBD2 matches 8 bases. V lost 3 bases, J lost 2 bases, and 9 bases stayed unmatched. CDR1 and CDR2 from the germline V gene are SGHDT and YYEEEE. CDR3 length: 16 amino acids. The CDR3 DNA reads TGTGCCAGCAGCTCAGCTACCGGGAGGGGGCAAGAGACCCAGTACTTC. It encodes CASSSATGRGQETQYF.

CDR3 residues: CASSMGPTGQPQHF. CDR3 sequence (DNA): TGTGCCAGCAGCATGGGACCGACTGGCCAGCCCCAGCATTTT. J is TRBJ1-5 and V is TRBV5-4; D is perhaps TRBD1 (5 bases). The V and J ends lost 4 bases and 7 bases respectively, with 15 bases between them. The germline gives CDR1 SGHNT, CDR2 YYREEE (reference sequence). The CDR3 sequence is 14 residues long.

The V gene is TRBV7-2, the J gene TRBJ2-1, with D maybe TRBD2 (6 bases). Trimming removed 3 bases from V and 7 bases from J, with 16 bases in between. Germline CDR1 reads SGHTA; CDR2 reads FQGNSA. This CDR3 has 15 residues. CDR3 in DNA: TGTGCCAGCAGCTTTGACCCGGGAGTTAAAAATGAGCAGTTCTTC. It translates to CASSFDPGVKNEQFF.

CDR3: CASSLREGLTGELFF. CDR3 DNA: TGTGCCAGCAGTTTACGGGAGGGCCTCACCGGGGAGCTGTTTTTT. V and J are TRBV28 and TRBJ2-2; TRBD2 matches 8 bases. The CDR3 has 15 residues. Germline V gene sequence: CDR1 MDHEN, CDR2 SYDVKM. V shed 2 bases and J 4 bases; nucleotides not matched to a gene: 3. Using reference TRBV28 and TRBJ2-2 for the parts outside the CDR3, the full variable domain is DVKVTQSSRYLVKRTGEKVFLECVQDMDHENMFWYRQDPGLGLRLIYFSYDVKMKEKGDIPEGYSVSREKKERFSLILESASTNQTSMYLCASSLREGLTGELFFGEGSRLTVL.

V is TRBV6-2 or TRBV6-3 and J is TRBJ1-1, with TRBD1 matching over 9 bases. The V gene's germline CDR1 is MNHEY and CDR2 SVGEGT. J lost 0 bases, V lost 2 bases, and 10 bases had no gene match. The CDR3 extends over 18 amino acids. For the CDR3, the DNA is TGTGCCAGCAGTTACGTAACCGGGACAGGGATCATGAACACTGAAGCTTTCTTT. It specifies CASSYVTGTGIMNTEAFF.

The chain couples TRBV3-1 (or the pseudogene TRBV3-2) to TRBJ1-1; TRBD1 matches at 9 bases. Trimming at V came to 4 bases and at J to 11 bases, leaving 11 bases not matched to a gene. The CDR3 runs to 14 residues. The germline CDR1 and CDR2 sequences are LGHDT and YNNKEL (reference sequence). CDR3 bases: TGTGCCAGCAGCCCGACTCCGGGACAGGGTAGTGCTTTCTTT. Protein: CASSPTPGQGSAFF.

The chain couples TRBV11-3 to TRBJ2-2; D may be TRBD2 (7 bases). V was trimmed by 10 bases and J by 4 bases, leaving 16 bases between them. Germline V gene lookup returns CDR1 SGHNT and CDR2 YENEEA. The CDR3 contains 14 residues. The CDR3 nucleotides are TGTGCCACCAGGGGAGGGGCGGTCACCGGGGAGCTGTTTTTT. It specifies CATRGGAVTGELFF. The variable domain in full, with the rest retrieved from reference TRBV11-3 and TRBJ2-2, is EAGVVQSPRYKIIEKKQPVAFWCNPISGHNTLYWYLQNLGQGPELLIRYENEEAVDDSQLPKDRFSAERLKGVDSTLKIQPAELGDSAVYLCATRGGAVTGELFFGEGSRLTVL.

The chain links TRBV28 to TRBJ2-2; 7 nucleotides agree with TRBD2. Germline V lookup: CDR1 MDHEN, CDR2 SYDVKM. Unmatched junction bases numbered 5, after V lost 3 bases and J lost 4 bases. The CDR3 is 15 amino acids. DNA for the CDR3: TGTGCCAGCAGTTTGTCCAGCGGGACCACCGGGGAGCTGTTTTTT. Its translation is CASSLSSGTTGELFF.

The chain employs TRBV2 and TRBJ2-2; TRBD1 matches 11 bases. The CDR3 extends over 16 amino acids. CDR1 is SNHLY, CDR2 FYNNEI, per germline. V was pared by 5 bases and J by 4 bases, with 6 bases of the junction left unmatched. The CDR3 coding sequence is TGTGCCAGCAGTTACCGGGACAGGGGGATCACCGGGGAGCTGTTTTTT. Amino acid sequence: CASSYRDRGITGELFF.

As DNA, the CDR3 is TGTGCCAGCAGCATCCGCAACGTCCTGACTTTC. Translation gives CASSIRNVLTF. The chain uses TRBV7-9 and TRBJ2-6; D is undetermined. CDR1 and CDR2 (germline): SEHNR, FQNEAQ (reference sequence). The CDR3 contains 11 residues. Trimming shortened V by 5 bases and J by 9 bases, and 5 bases separated the two germline ends.

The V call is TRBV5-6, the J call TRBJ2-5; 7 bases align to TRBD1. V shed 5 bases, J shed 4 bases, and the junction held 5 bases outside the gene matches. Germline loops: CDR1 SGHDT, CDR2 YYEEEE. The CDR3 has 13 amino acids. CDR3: CASSTTGIETQYF. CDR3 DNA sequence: TGTGCCAGCAGTACGACAGGGATAGAGACCCAGTACTTC. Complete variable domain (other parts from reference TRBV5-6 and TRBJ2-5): DAGVTQSPTHLIKTRGQQVTLRCSPKSGHDTVSWYQQALGQGPQFIFQYYEEEERQRGNFPDRFSGHQFPNYSSELNVNALLLGDSALYLCASSTTGIETQYFGPGTRLLVL.

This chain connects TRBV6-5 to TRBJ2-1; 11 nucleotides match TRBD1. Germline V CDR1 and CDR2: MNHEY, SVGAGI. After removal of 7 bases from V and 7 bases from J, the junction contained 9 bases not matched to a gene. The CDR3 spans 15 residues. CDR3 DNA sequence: TGTGCCAGCACCCCTCGGACAGGGGGCACGAATGAGCAGTTCTTC. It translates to CASTPRTGGTNEQFF.